Shown below are 8 T cell receptor beta chains from a single sample sequenced in a study of cytomegalovirus exposure and HLA in healthy donors. Primers: 60 Vbeta forward and 13 Jbeta reverse. Assay used: immunoSEQ multiplex PCR; TCRdb lists only in-frame clones, some missing. This repertoire shows approximately 220,000 clones, under 80% found once; its top ten account for under 0.25%. The specimen sequenced was PBMCs. These TCRs come from a girl aged 2 to 9 in good health and CMV-seronegative.

This chain joins TRBV19 and TRBJ2-7; 8 positions match TRBD1. The J segment lost 2 bases and the V segment lost 6 bases, leaving 0 bases of the junction unmatched. Germline CDR1 LNHDA, CDR2 SQIVND (reference sequence). This CDR3 spans 12 amino acids. CDR3 DNA: TGTGCCAGTAGGGACAGGGCCTACGAGCAGTACTTC. As protein: CASRDRAYEQYF.

The chain recombines TRBV9 with TRBJ2-1, with no clear D. Deletions cut 0 bases from V and 1 base from J, with 8 bases between. The germline V gene encodes CDR1 SGDLS and CDR2 YYNGEE. This CDR3 region has 15 residues. CDR3 bases: TGTGCCAGCAGCGTAGGCGTTGAGTCCTACAATGAGCAGTTCTTC. Amino acids: CASSVGVESYNEQFF.

The chain couples TRBV6-5 to TRBJ2-1; 8 nucleotides match TRBD2. CDR1 is MNHEY, CDR2 SVGAGI, per germline. The junction had 6 bases not matched to a gene; V was cut back by 1 base and J by 7 bases. CDR3 length: 15 residues. CDR3 region: CASSYLAGGLNEQFF. CDR3 DNA sequence: TGTGCCAGCAGTTACTTGGCGGGGGGTTTAAATGAGCAGTTCTTC.

This clone has only a few counts. The chain combines TRBV2 with TRBJ1-4; tentative D call: TRBD1 (5 bases). Germline CDR1 reads SNHLY; CDR2 reads FYNNEI. Trimming stripped 4 bases from V and 8 bases from J, with 14 bases between. CDR3 size: 14 residues. CDR3 residues: CASSVRVWGEKLFF. The CDR3 DNA is TGTGCCAGCAGTGTCAGGGTATGGGGAGAAAAACTGTTTTTT.

This rearrangement joins TRBV7-9 to TRBJ1-2; 10 bases align to TRBD1. J was trimmed by 3 bases and V by 5 bases; bases with no gene match: 6. Germline lookup yields CDR1 SEHNR and CDR2 FQNEAQ (reference sequence). There are 15 residues in the CDR3. CDR3 DNA sequence: TGTGCCAGCAGCAAAGGACAGGGGGGTGACTATGGCTACACCTTC. Amino acid sequence: CASSKGQGGDYGYTF. The whole variable domain, filled in from reference TRBV7-9 and TRBJ1-2, reads DTGVSQNPRHKITKRGQNVTFRCDPISEHNRLYWYRQTLGQGPEFLTYFQNEAQLEKSRLLSDRFSAERPKGSFSTLEIQRTEQGDSAMYLCASSKGQGGDYGYTFGSGTRLTVV.

V gene TRBV12-5 combines with J gene TRBJ1-2; D is unresolved. The CDR3 consists of 14 residues. Trimming shortened V by 0 bases and J by 8 bases, and 13 bases separated the two germline ends. Germline loops: CDR1 LGHNT, CDR2 FRNRAP. This CDR3 reads CASGLVLGPSGYTF. As DNA, the CDR3 is TGTGCTAGTGGTTTGGTCCTCGGTCCCTCGGGCTACACCTTC. Variable domain in full (rest from reference TRBV12-5 and TRBJ1-2): DARVTQTPRHKVTEMGQEVTMRCQPILGHNTVFWYRQTMMQGLELLAYFRNRAPLDDSGMPKDRFSAEMPDATLATLKIQPSEPRDSAVYFCASGLVLGPSGYTFGSGTRLTVV.

The rearrangement uses TRBV2 and TRBJ1-2; no reliable D call. The germline V gene encodes CDR1 SNHLY and CDR2 FYNNEI. Trimming left V 2 bases short and J 2 bases short, with 18 bases between. The CDR3 runs to 17 residues. The CDR3: CASSERGRGIQNYGYTF. The DNA of the CDR3 is TGTGCCAGCAGTGAACGGGGAAGAGGGATCCAAAACTATGGCTACACCTTC.

The rearrangement uses TRBV19 and TRBJ2-7; D is undetermined. Per the germline V gene, CDR1 is LNHDA and CDR2 is SQIVND (reference sequence). This CDR3 spans 14 amino acids. V was pared by 3 bases and J by 4 bases, with 13 bases between. The CDR3 region is CASSIVWASYEQYF. DNA of the CDR3: TGTGCCAGTAGTATCGTGTGGGCGAGTTACGAGCAGTACTTC.